The 30 T cell receptor beta chains in this list originate from one sample, sequenced in a study of T cell repertoires in cytomegalovirus infection. Each CDR3 protein gets one entry after TCRdb re-called the reads with MiXCR. The profile shows approximately 97,000 distinct CDR3 sequences, approximately 15% of them singletons. The sequencing sample was made of PBMCs. The receptors originated from a human donor in good health (CMV status not recorded). Some clones in this sample may be carry-over from other donors' samples.

This clonotype was recorded many times. The rearrangement joins TRBV12-5 to TRBJ2-6; D may correspond to TRBD1 or TRBD2 (5 bases each). CDR3 length: 15 amino acids. Germline V gene data show CDR1 as LGHNT and CDR2 as FRNRAP. The V gene lost 4 bases and the J gene lost 1 base, with 8 bases spanning the gap. The CDR3 region is CASGWGSSGANVLTF. For the CDR3, the DNA is TGTGCTAGTGGTTGGGGGTCTTCTGGGGCCAACGTCCTGACTTTC.

The chain combines TRBV25-1 with TRBJ2-5, with D perhaps TRBD1 or TRBD2 (6 bases each). CDR1 is MGHDK, CDR2 SYGVNS, per germline. This CDR3 is 14 amino acids long. Trimming removed 3 bases from V and 4 bases from J, with 12 bases in between. Here the CDR3 DNA reads TGTGCCAGCAGTGACCCGGAGGGGGGAGAGACCCAGTACTTC. This codes for CASSDPEGGETQYF.

This clonotype came up a few times. The chain recombines TRBV19 with TRBJ1-1, with D tentatively TRBD1 (6 bases). V gave up 9 bases and J gave up 0 bases, with 8 bases separating them. Germline CDR1 LNHDA, CDR2 SQIVND (reference sequence). The CDR3 sequence is 12 residues long. CDR3 amino acids: CASGQLNTEAFF. CDR3 DNA: TGTGCCAGCGGACAGCTGAACACTGAAGCTTTCTTT.

As to this clonotype: A read error is possible here, since a much larger clone lies one base away. The rearrangement links TRBV7-2 to TRBJ2-1, with 7 bases fitting TRBD2. CDR1 and CDR2 from the germline V gene are SGHTA and FQGNSA. The V gene end was trimmed by 8 bases and the J gene end by 5 bases; junction bases not matched to a gene: 9. This CDR3 spans 14 amino acids. This chain's CDR3 is CASGSTSSNNEQFF. The CDR3, as DNA: TGTGCCAGCGGGTCGACTAGCTCTAACAATGAGCAGTTCTTC.

Many counts were recorded for this clonotype. V gene TRBV6-5 combines with J gene TRBJ2-2; D gene unclear. Trimming left V 4 bases short and J 3 bases short, with 3 bases between. Germline assignment: CDR1 MNHEY and CDR2 SVGAGI. The CDR3 spans 12 residues. The DNA of the CDR3 is TGTGCCAGCAGTTCGTACACCGGGGAGCTGTTTTTT. It codes for CASSSYTGELFF.

This clonotype was detected ten times or more. This rearrangement joins TRBV7-9 to TRBJ2-3, with D unclear. V was clipped by 4 bases and J by 4 bases, with 15 bases between them. CDR1 and CDR2 from the germline V gene are SEHNR and FQNEAQ (reference sequence). The CDR3 totals 15 residues. The DNA of the CDR3 is TGTGCCAGCAGCTCCACCGACCGTGGCGCAGATACGCAGTATTTT. Translation: CASSSTDRGADTQYF.

V gene TRBV20-1 combines with J gene TRBJ2-7; possibly TRBD1 for D (5 bases). Per germline, CDR1 DFQATT and CDR2 SNEGSKA (reference sequence). CDR3 size: 12 residues. The V end was cut by 5 bases, the J end by 6 bases, with 14 bases between. In nucleotides, the CDR3 is TGCAGTGCTGGGGCCTCCGGAATCGAGCAGTACTTC. Its protein product is CSAGASGIEQYF.

The CDR3 nucleotides are TGCAGTGCTCCCCGTTCATCCTACGAGCAGTACTTC. Its protein product is CSAPRSSYEQYF. V gene TRBV20-1 combines with J gene TRBJ2-7, with unresolved D. In germline, CDR1 is DFQATT, CDR2 SNEGSKA (reference sequence). This CDR3 comprises 12 residues. V shed 5 bases and J shed 1 base, with 9 bases lying between them.

Ten or more counts support this clonotype. The chain recombines TRBV27 with TRBJ2-7; a possible D gene is TRBD1 (6 bases). The CDR3 sequence is 14 residues long. The V end was cut by 7 bases, the J end by 2 bases, with 15 bases between. Germline V gene sequence: CDR1 MNHEY, CDR2 SMNVEV (reference sequence). CDR3 nucleotides: TGTGCCAGCACCGACCTAACAGGGACCTACGAGCAGTACTTC. This gives the protein CASTDLTGTYEQYF.

J is TRBJ2-3 and V is TRBV6-2 or TRBV6-3; possibly TRBD2 for D (6 bases). Looked up from germline, CDR1 is MNHEY and CDR2 is SVGEGT. This CDR3 region has 15 residues. The V gene lost 6 bases and the J gene lost 2 bases, with 15 bases spanning the gap. The CDR3 nucleotides are TGTGCCAGCAGGCTGAGCGGGCTCCTCACAGATACGCAGTATTTT. It encodes CASRLSGLLTDTQYF.

This clonotype was found many times. The chain couples TRBV6-2 or TRBV6-3 to TRBJ2-1; D ambiguous. The V gene lost 5 bases and the J gene lost 0 bases, with 11 bases spanning the gap. This CDR3 spans 15 amino acids. Germline loops: CDR1 MNHEY, CDR2 SVGEGT. The CDR3 sequence: CASSLLDSSYNEQFF. The CDR3 nucleotides are TGTGCCAGCAGTCTGCTCGATAGCTCCTACAATGAGCAGTTCTTC.

The table lists this clonotype with a few counts. The rearrangement uses TRBV19 and TRBJ1-6; no clear D gene. Germline V gene lookup returns CDR1 LNHDA and CDR2 SQIVND (reference sequence). V was trimmed by 1 base and J by 8 bases, leaving 3 bases between them. This CDR3 is 12 amino acids long. CDR3 sequence reads: CASSIGDSPLHF. In DNA, the CDR3 is TGTGCCAGTAGTATAGGCGATTCACCCCTCCACTTT.

The sample holds many counts of this clonotype. The chain recombines TRBV7-2 with TRBJ1-4; TRBD1 agrees at 8 bases. CDR1 and CDR2 (germline): SGHTA, FQGNSA. V lost 1 base and J lost 8; bases outside the gene matches: 6. There are 15 residues in the CDR3. CDR3 sequence: CASSLGGQGGEKLFF. CDR3 in DNA: TGTGCCAGCAGCTTAGGCGGACAGGGAGGCGAAAAACTGTTTTTT.

At least ten counts were recorded for this clonotype. The chain recombines TRBV12-3 or TRBV12-4 with TRBJ2-5; no clear D gene. Trimming removed 2 bases from V and 2 bases from J, with 9 bases in between. The CDR3 is 14 residues long. CDR3 amino acids: CASSLTPRQETQYF. In DNA form, the CDR3 reads TGTGCCAGCAGTTTAACCCCGAGGCAAGAGACCCAGTACTTC.

This clonotype has only a few counts. CDR3 residues: CSAGNREKETQYF. CDR3 nucleotides: TGCAGTGCCGGGAACCGAGAGAAAGAGACCCAGTACTTC. The chain is built from TRBV20-1 and TRBJ2-5, with a tentative D call TRBD2 (5 bases). There are 13 residues in the CDR3. Trimming stripped 6 bases from V and 3 bases from J, with 14 bases between. Germline values: CDR1 DFQATT, CDR2 SNEGSKA (reference sequence).

This sequence joins TRBV30 and TRBJ2-6; D gene ambiguous. The CDR3 consists of 16 residues. V lost 4 bases and J 4 bases, leaving 17 bases between the germline ends. Germline CDR1 GTSNPN, CDR2 SVGIG (reference sequence). The CDR3 region has the DNA TGTGCCTGGAATCCTTCCCGGACGCCCGGGGCCAACGTCCTGACTTTC. Amino acids: CAWNPSRTPGANVLTF.

The gene calls are TRBV19 and TRBJ2-5; D unresolved. The CDR3 sequence is 14 residues long. Germline V lookup: CDR1 LNHDA, CDR2 SQIVND (reference sequence). Trimming cost V 4 bases and J 1 base, with 10 bases left between them. As DNA, the CDR3 is TGTGCCAGTAGTAGTATCGTGAGCCAAGAGACCCAGTACTTC. Amino acid sequence: CASSSIVSQETQYF.

The rearrangement links TRBV6-4 to TRBJ1-2, with a possible D match to TRBD1 (6 bases). Germline CDR1 and CDR2: MRHNA and SNTAGT. Deletions cut 2 bases from V and 8 bases from J, with 12 bases between. CDR3 size: 13 residues. As DNA, the CDR3 is TGTGCCAGCAGTGACAATCGGCAGGGGGGCTACACCTTC. Encoded protein: CASSDNRQGGYTF.

The chain links TRBV27 to TRBJ1-1; unclear D gene. This CDR3 has 13 residues. V shed 4 bases and J shed 5 bases, with 11 bases lying between them. Germline assignment: CDR1 MNHEY and CDR2 SMNVEV (reference sequence). The CDR3 region has the DNA TGTGCCAGCAGTTCCCCCCGGAGGACTGAAGCTTTCTTT. It is translated as CASSSPRRTEAFF.

This chain connects TRBV7-3 to TRBJ1-1, with D perhaps TRBD1 (6 bases). The CDR3 covers 15 residues. V was shortened by 2 bases and J by 2 bases, with 12 bases between the two germline ends. Germline CDR1 reads SGHTA; CDR2 reads FQGTGA. In DNA form, the CDR3 reads TGTGCCAGCAGCTTATTAGGGGGACAAAACACTGAAGCTTTCTTT. Encoded protein: CASSLLGGQNTEAFF.

This clonotype was recorded a few times. The chain recombines TRBV12-3 or TRBV12-4 with TRBJ2-1, with 12 positions matching TRBD2. The length of the CDR3 is 16 residues. Trimming at V came to 7 bases and at J to 10 bases, leaving 14 bases not matched to a gene. CDR3 residues: CASTSPGLAGLGEQFF. In DNA, the CDR3 is TGTGCCAGCACTTCCCCGGGACTAGCGGGCCTCGGCGAGCAGTTCTTC.

Note on this clonotype: A much larger clone lies a single base off, so this may be a read error. The gene calls are TRBV7-2 and TRBJ2-7; D possibly matches TRBD1 or TRBD2 (5 bases each). Germline CDR1 and CDR2: SGHTA and FQGNSA. This CDR3 is 14 amino acids long. The CDR3 DNA reads as TGTGACAGCAGCTTAAGAGGGGCCTCCAACGAGCAGTACTTC. It translates to CDSSLRGASNEQYF.

This clonotype was counted only a few times. The chain is built from TRBV12-3 or TRBV12-4 and TRBJ2-7, with D perhaps matching TRBD2 (5 bases). Trimming cost V 3 bases and J 5 bases, with 14 bases left between them. The length of the CDR3 is 14 residues. The CDR3 DNA sequence: TGTGCCAGCAGTTTCCGGCTAGGAGGCAACGAGCAGTACTTC. Translating it yields CASSFRLGGNEQYF.

In this sample, this clonotype turned up many times. J is TRBJ1-2 and V is TRBV7-9, with 8 nucleotides matching TRBD1. The germline gives CDR1 SEHNR, CDR2 FQNEAQ (reference sequence). V lost 1 base and J lost 10; bases outside the gene matches: 11. The CDR3 is 15 residues long. This chain's CDR3 is CASSLGSQGASPYTF. DNA of the CDR3: TGTGCCAGCAGCTTAGGGTCTCAGGGGGCAAGTCCCTACACCTTC.

The genes are TRBV5-1 and TRBJ2-5; maybe TRBD1 (6 bases). Germline V gives CDR1 SGHRS, CDR2 YFSETQ. Trimming shortened V by 4 bases and J by 1 base, and 14 bases separated the two germline ends. The CDR3 has 15 amino acids. The DNA for the CDR3 is TGCGCCAGCAGCCAAGGACAGAGGCGCCAAGAGACCCAGTACTTC. Translated: CASSQGQRRQETQYF.

This chain links TRBV5-4 with TRBJ1-2; 12 bases line up with TRBD1. The CDR3 is 17 residues long. Looked up from germline, CDR1 is SGHNT and CDR2 is YYREEE (reference sequence). With 0 bases clipped from V and 6 bases from J, the junction kept 9 bases outside the gene matches. The CDR3 DNA sequence: TGTGCCAGCAGCTTGGGGAGCTGGGACAGGGGGCGGGATGGCTACACCTTC. As protein: CASSLGSWDRGRDGYTF.

This clonotype was recorded many times. This chain uses TRBV7-2 with TRBJ2-7; D may correspond to TRBD1 or TRBD2 (6 bases each). The ends were cut back, 1 base at V and 2 bases at J, with 9 bases in the middle. This CDR3 is built from 14 residues. Germline V CDR1 and CDR2: SGHTA, FQGNSA. CDR3 nucleotides: TGTGCCAGCAGCTTAGGGGGGGCGACCTACGAGCAGTACTTC. Encoded protein: CASSLGGATYEQYF.

This clonotype was seen only a few times. The CDR3 loop is CASSLQGAMETQYF. CDR3 nucleotide sequence: TGCGCCAGCAGCCTACAGGGGGCCATGGAGACCCAGTACTTC. The rearrangement links TRBV4-1 to TRBJ2-5; 9 bases line up with TRBD1. Per the germline V gene, CDR1 is MGHRA and CDR2 is YSYEKL. This CDR3 comprises 14 residues. V lost 4 bases and J lost 5; bases outside the gene matches: 5.

The chain recombines TRBV6-2 or TRBV6-3 with TRBJ1-1, with TRBD1 as a possible D gene (5 bases). Germline V gene lookup returns CDR1 MNHEY and CDR2 SVGEGT. There are 14 residues in the CDR3. V was cut by 8 bases and J by 4 bases, with 17 bases left in between. The CDR3 reads CASGRGLAGTEAFF. In DNA form, the CDR3 reads TGTGCCAGCGGTAGGGGACTGGCGGGCACTGAAGCTTTCTTT.

Only a few counts were recorded for this clonotype. V gene TRBV5-1 combines with J gene TRBJ2-7; the match to TRBD2 covers 7 bases. The CDR3 has 15 amino acids. Germline-derived CDR1 and CDR2 are SGHRS and YFSETQ. V was clipped by 5 bases and J by 4 bases; unmatched bases: 12. CDR3 coding DNA: TGCGCCAGCAGTTCTTTAGCGGGTCGACTTTACGAGCAGTACTTC. Translation gives CASSSLAGRLYEQYF. Using reference TRBV5-1 and TRBJ2-7 for the parts outside the CDR3, the full variable domain is KAGVTQTPRYLIKTRGQQVTLSCSPISGHRSVSWYQQTPGQGLQFLFEYFSETQRNKGNFPGRFSGRQFSNSRSEMNVSTLELGDSALYLCASSSLAGRLYEQYFGPGTRLTVT.